Each of the 8 T cell receptor beta chains below was sequenced from the same sample in a study of control samples from healthy donors and cancer patients (dated by TCRdb to the early 2020s). Library construction relied on the immunoSEQ multiplex PCR assay. TCRdb mirrors the immuneACCESS table, restricted to in-frame sequences. Some clones are absent from its copies; in checked studies, under half trace to an unresolved V gene, and the reason for the others is unknown. In all, the sample holds about 94,000 clones, and just over 90% of those were seen once. About 4% of the sample goes to the ten largest clones. Sequenced: blood. These receptors came from a woman aged 18-29 years in good health.

This clone showed up just a few times. The chain joins TRBV29-1 to TRBJ1-2; D is possibly TRBD1 (5 bases). The CDR3 is made up of 15 amino acids. Trimming pared 3 bases from V and 1 base from J, leaving 15 bases between. Per germline, CDR1 SQVTM and CDR2 ANQGSEA. This CDR3 is CSVDGGLMINYGYTF. The CDR3 DNA reads as TGCAGCGTTGACGGGGGGTTGATGATTAACTATGGCTACACCTTC. Full variable domain (rest looked up from reference TRBV29-1 and TRBJ1-2): SAVISQKPSRDICQRGTSLTIQCQVDSQVTMMFWYRQQPGQSLTLIATANQGSEATYESGFVIDKFPISRPNLTFSTLTVSNMSPEDSSIYLCSVDGGLMINYGYTFGSGTRLTVV.

Remarks on this clone: The sample has other DNA sequences that encode this CDR3 too. The V call is TRBV10-3, the J call TRBJ1-1; D uncertain. Per germline, CDR1 ENHRY and CDR2 SYGVKD. V lost 3 bases, J lost 1 base, and 6 bases lay in between. The length of the CDR3 is 13 residues. The CDR3 DNA follows: TGTGCCATCAGTGAAGGTGGGAACACTGAAGCTTTCTTT. Translating it yields CAISEGGNTEAFF.

This clone was counted a single time. V and J are TRBV27 and TRBJ1-5; 9 nucleotides match TRBD1. J was trimmed by 4 bases and V by 5 bases; bases with no gene match: 3. The CDR3 is 14 residues long. CDR1 is MNHEY and CDR2 is SMNVEV in the germline V gene (reference sequence). Here the CDR3 reads CASSPGTGNQPQHF. In DNA form, the CDR3 reads TGTGCCAGCAGTCCTGGGACAGGGAATCAGCCCCAGCATTTT.

The sample holds one count of this clone. This specimen includes other DNA sequences encoding the same CDR3. The rearrangement uses TRBV2 and TRBJ2-7; 8 nucleotides match TRBD1. Germline V gene lookup returns CDR1 SNHLY and CDR2 FYNNEI. CDR3 length equals 14 residues. The V gene end was trimmed by 11 bases and the J gene end by 4 bases; junction bases not matched to a gene: 13. The CDR3 is CAGGVGTGGYEQYF. CDR3 DNA: TGTGCCGGAGGGGTGGGCACAGGGGGTTACGAGCAGTACTTC. The full variable domain, rest sourced from reference TRBV2 and TRBJ2-7, is EPEVTQTPSHQVTQMGQEVILRCVPISNHLYFYWYRQILGQKVEFLVSFYNNEISEKSEIFDDQFSVERPDGSNFTLKIRSTKLEDSAMYFCAGGVGTGGYEQYFGPGTRLTVT.

The chain has TRBV5-1 and TRBJ1-1, with 9 bases aligning to TRBD1. The V gene end was trimmed by 3 bases and the J gene end by 0 bases; junction bases not matched to a gene: 0. From germline, CDR1 is SGHRS and CDR2 YFSETQ. CDR3 length equals 14 residues. The DNA for the CDR3 is TGCGCCAGCAGCTGGACAGGGGTGAACACTGAAGCTTTCTTT. Its protein is CASSWTGVNTEAFF.

This rearrangement joins TRBV2 to TRBJ1-3; D unclear. The V gene's germline CDR1 is SNHLY and CDR2 FYNNEI. Trimming stripped 8 bases from V and 1 base from J, with 9 bases between. CDR3 length equals 13 residues. Written as DNA, the CDR3 is TGTGCCAGCCAGAGTGGTTCTGGAAACACCATATATTTT. Amino acids: CASQSGSGNTIYF.

The chain employs TRBV2 and TRBJ1-1; no reliable D call. The V end was cut by 8 bases, the J end by 0 bases, with 10 bases between. Germline loops: CDR1 SNHLY, CDR2 FYNNEI. The CDR3 has 13 amino acids. DNA for the CDR3: TGTGCCAGCGGCCGAACGGTGAACACTGAAGCTTTCTTT. It is translated as CASGRTVNTEAFF. The entire variable domain, with the rest obtained from reference TRBV2 and TRBJ1-1, is as follows: EPEVTQTPSHQVTQMGQEVILRCVPISNHLYFYWYRQILGQKVEFLVSFYNNEISEKSEIFDDQFSVERPDGSNFTLKIRSTKLEDSAMYFCASGRTVNTEAFFGQGTRLTVV.

This chain joins TRBV11-3 and TRBJ2-7; 9 bases agree with TRBD2. CDR1 and CDR2 (germline): SGHNT, YENEEA. V trimming: 2 bases; J trimming: 5 bases; junction bases outside the gene matches: 7. The CDR3 is made up of 15 amino acids. CDR3 amino acids: CASSLTSGGPHEQYF. CDR3 DNA sequence: TGTGCCAGCAGCTTAACCAGCGGGGGGCCCCACGAGCAGTACTTC.